This entry concerns a single TCR beta chain. One end of the junction fails to match germline, which may point to a read error. Primers used in a second PCR of about 6 to 11 cycles were a sample-barcoded 5' primer and a J-beta primer mix. TCRdb independently ran MiXCR on the 5' RACE reads; one entry per CDR3 protein. The data contain about 830,000 distinct CDR3 sequences, 62% of them singletons. This sample is part of a study of blood T cells in healthy people across ages. CDR3 size: 13 residues. Germline V gene lookup returns CDR1 MGHDK and CDR2 SYGVNS. The V call is TRBV25-1, the J call TRBJ2-7; 7 positions match TRBD1. Judging by the DNA end, TRBJ2-5 fits better; the J call may be wrong. The receptor comes from a man in his thirties or forties in good health. Material: blood. The CDR3, as DNA: TGTGCCAGCCGTGAGGGGGCTCGGGAGACCCAGTACTTC. It codes for CASREGARETQYF.